This entry concerns a single T cell receptor (beta chain). What antigen it recognizes has not been identified. No much larger clone is present one base from it, and per-base qualities are unavailable. Using the deep immunoSEQ assay, TCR CDR3 regions were amplified from genomic DNA by multiplex PCR. Extracted genomic DNA from each cell subset was spread evenly across all wells of several immunoSEQ 96-well plates, with each plate serving as a replicate. For sorted subsets, each replicate PCR was loaded with 200 ng genomic DNA, equivalent to about 30,000 T cell genomes. Purified libraries were quantified with a Qubit 3.0 fluorometer, sized on a Bioanalyzer 2100, and re-quantified with the KAPA Library Quantification kit. Each immunoSEQ 96-well plate was sequenced on its own single-read 150-cycle Illumina NextSeq 550 flow cell. The authors' pipeline ran thus. The immunoSEQ output contained only junctional sequences without quality scores, so filtering could not match that applied to full-length reads. To assign V/J genes and CDR3, sequences were annotated against IMGT germline references using PyIR, a Python wrapper for IgBLAST v1.9. Reads were filtered out if the reads had weak V/J assignments (E-value above 1e-6), no CDR3, stop codons, out-of-frame junctions, or ambiguous translated residues. V3J clonotypes were defined as sequences sharing the same inferred V gene, J gene, and CDR3 amino acid sequence. The percentage overlap between two repertoires was calculated by dividing the number of shared unique clonotypes by the size of the smaller repertoire. RTK rarefaction, the Chao1 estimator, and Recon v2.1 estimates of unobserved clonotypes were used to assess repertoire richness. For all TCRbeta clonotypes obtained by the gDNA method from a few donors, generation probabilities were computed with OLGA. TCRdb obtained this table from immuneACCESS and retained in-frame rearrangements with V and J assigned. These tables miss some clones; where compared with another copy, unresolved V genes account for less than half of the shortfall, and the remainder is unexplained. For V, J and clone size, that table is used; D and trimming come from the DNA. For this sample the table gives fewer than 3 million clones, of which about nine tenths were detected only once. Of the sample, 0.37% is held by the ten largest clones.

Donors were healthy HIV-negative adults with no recently reported acute infections or vaccinations. All donors were Caucasian adults living in Nashville, Tennessee, USA. Magnetic negative selection was used to enrich CD4+ T cells, after which naive cells were positively selected on CD45RA and the negative fraction became the memory subset. Blood was collected by leukapheresis, and PBMCs were isolated by Ficoll-Histopaque density gradient centrifugation and then cryopreserved in liquid nitrogen vapor phase. Analytical flow cytometry was used to check the purity and quantity of each magnetically sorted T cell population. Genomic DNA was isolated from each sorted fraction and quantified by UV absorbance on a Nanodrop 2000c. The data stem from a study of shared clonotypes between healthy human individuals (dated by TCRdb to 2019 to 2021). Broadly, across the study: The cohort comprised two women and a few men aged 18 to 49 years. Per donor, leukapheresis produced somewhere between about 0.94 and 9 billion PBMCs. To estimate repertoire size and how much clonotype sharing occurs between individuals, the study deeply sequenced the blood TCR repertoires of about five healthy adults. Libraries were prepared and TCR repertoires were sequenced by different laboratories using diverse techniques, in order to increase sequencing depth and limit assay-specific biases. For each donor, CD4 naive and CD4 memory were each given three plates, CD8 naive was given two plates, and CD8 memory was given one plate.

The full study reports these points: Incomplete sequencing was indicated by rarefaction of sorted-subset datasets, despite the large sequencing depth. Because the study included only a small number of donors, the genetic and exposure-history diversity represented was limited. Pairwise subsampling led to the expectation that sequencing depth would affect the degree of clonotype sharing among donors. Estimated clonotype richness was generally larger for naive than for memory subsets. Sharing across a few donors was observed for about 5% of naive CD4, over 3% of naive CD8, 2.3% of memory CD4, and 0.4% of memory CD8 clonotypes. Sampling was limited to blood, and TCR repertoires in tissue likely differ from TCR repertoires in blood. Clonotypes shared by all four sorted-subset donors showed higher generation probabilities than non-shared clonotypes.

The source is a man between 18 and 29 years old in good health. Some clones in this sample may be carry-over from other donors' samples. Material: naive CD4+ T cells from PBMCs. In the paper's terms, the cell subset or site label means: CD45RA+ positively selected.

The CDR3 amino acid sequence is: CASSRTTGGRNQPQHF. The DNA reads TGTGCCAGCAGTAGGACAACAGGGGGCCGGAATCAGCCCCAGCATTTT. This chain joins TRBV28 to TRBJ1-5, and 9 junctional nucleotides match TRBD1. Looking up the germline V gene yields CDR1 MDHEN and CDR2 SYDVKM. Measured from the cysteine to the phenylalanine, the CDR3 is 16 residues long. Only the CDR3 region is kept as DNA, spanning 48 bases read in frame from base 1. V is cut back by 5 bases and J by 4 bases, with 9 bases in the junction unmatched.